This T cell receptor beta chain originates from a study of CD4 and CD8 cells across lung adenocarcinoma regions. A single record per CDR3 protein comes from TCRdb applying MiXCR to the PCR reads. The sample includes about 3,500 distinct CDR3 sequences, 64% of them seen just once. The CDR3 length is 15 residues. Trimming removed 3 bases from V and 8 bases from J, with 17 bases in between. Samples came from patients with localized non-small cell lung adenocarcinoma. Sequencing was carried out using CD4+ T cells from the margin of a lung tumor. The chain has TRBV12-3 or TRBV12-4 and TRBJ2-1, with a tentative D call TRBD2 (5 bases). This receptor was taken from a female donor with lung adenocarcinoma. The CD4 and CD8 labels of this study may be unreliable. The CDR3 loop is CASSFFSVVGDEQFF. As DNA, the CDR3 is TGTGCCAGCAGTTTTTTTTCAGTTGTCGGGGATGAGCAGTTCTTC.